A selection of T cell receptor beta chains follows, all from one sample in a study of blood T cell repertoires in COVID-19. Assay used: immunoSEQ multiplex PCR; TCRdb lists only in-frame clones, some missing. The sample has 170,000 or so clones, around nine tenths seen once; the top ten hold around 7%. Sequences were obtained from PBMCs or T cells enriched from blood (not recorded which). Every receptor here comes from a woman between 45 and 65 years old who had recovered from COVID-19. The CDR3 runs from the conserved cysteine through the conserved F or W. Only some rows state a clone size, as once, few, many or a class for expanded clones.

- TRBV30 CAWSPGQAWRTYEQYF
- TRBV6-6 CATWTGGRGTTEAFF
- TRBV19 CASSIDRFSGSTDTQYF
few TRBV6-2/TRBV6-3 CASSSQGAQPQHF
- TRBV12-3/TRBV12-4 CASSLLEGTEAFF
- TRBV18 CASSPRLAARGANTGELFF
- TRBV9 CASSVEDSYNEQFF
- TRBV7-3 CASSLQGALAKNIQYF
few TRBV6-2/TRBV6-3 CASSYAAGLRQPQHF
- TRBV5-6 CASSPRYSGNTIYF
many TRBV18 CASSSAQDQPQHF
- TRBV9 CASSYTGAGTEAFF
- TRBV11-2 CASSLSGTYNEQFF
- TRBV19 CASRGPAGTYEQYF
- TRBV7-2 CASSSGTGGWADTQYF
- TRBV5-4 CASSSSSPRLAGLLETQYF
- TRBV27 CASRLRGQGSNSPLHF
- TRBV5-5 CASSLAVGSPGTHYGYTF
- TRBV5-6 CASSLERSSGNTIYF
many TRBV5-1 CASRWGGMEEQYF
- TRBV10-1 CASSEKLAGGPGTDTQYF
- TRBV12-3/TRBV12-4 CASRQAQNSPLHF
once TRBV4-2 CASSRSVGTGGFHEQFF
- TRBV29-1 CSVTTGTEAFF
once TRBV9 CASSLDGSSAGYTF
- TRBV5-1 CASSSGLAGGRETQYF
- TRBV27 CASSPPAGDLTGELFF
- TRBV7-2 CASSIRWGRANTEAFF
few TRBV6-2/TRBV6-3 CASSYLKFEGPLKQYF
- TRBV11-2 CASSLARAGELFF